The 9 T cell receptor beta chains reported below all come from one sample, sequenced in a study of cytomegalovirus exposure and HLA in healthy donors. Clones were sequenced by immunoSEQ multiplex PCR, and TCRdb holds only the in-frame ones, with some missing. Among about 130,000 clones listed, around four fifths were seen once. The sequencing input was PBMCs. The receptors were gathered from a man aged 30 to 45 in good health and CMV-seropositive.

This clone was recorded once. The V gene is TRBV6-5, the J gene TRBJ2-7; D call uncertain. CDR1 is MNHEY, CDR2 SVGAGI, per germline. The CDR3 is made up of 15 amino acids. V was cut by 0 bases and J by 0 bases, with 9 bases left in between. Written as DNA, the CDR3 is TGTGCCAGCAGTTACTCGGATGACACCTCCTACGAGCAGTACTTC. Translation gives CASSYSDDTSYEQYF.

This chain uses TRBV6-1 with TRBJ2-1; D might be TRBD2 (5 bases). This CDR3 contains 14 residues. V was pared by 0 bases and J by 4 bases, with 7 bases between. Germline lookup yields CDR1 MNHNS and CDR2 SASEGT. The CDR3 sequence: CASSEAPGYNEQFF. CDR3 bases: TGTGCCAGCAGTGAAGCGCCGGGATACAATGAGCAGTTCTTC.

V gene TRBV19 combines with J gene TRBJ2-7; D is perhaps TRBD1 (6 bases). From germline, CDR1 is LNHDA and CDR2 SQIVND (reference sequence). Trimming pared 7 bases from V and 1 base from J, leaving 11 bases between. The CDR3 has 13 amino acids. CDR3 nucleotide sequence: TGTGCCAGTATCGCTCAGGGGTCCTACGAGCAGTACTTC. Amino acid sequence: CASIAQGSYEQYF.

The rearrangement joins TRBV5-4 to TRBJ2-7; TRBD2 agrees at 9 bases. CDR3 length equals 13 residues. The V segment lost 5 bases and the J segment 5 bases; nucleotides outside the gene matches: 5. The V gene's germline CDR1 is SGHNT and CDR2 YYREEE (reference sequence). The CDR3 DNA follows: TGTGCCAGCAGTAATAGCGGGAGCCACGAGCAGTACTTC. It specifies CASSNSGSHEQYF. Filled out from reference TRBV5-4 and TRBJ2-7, the complete variable domain reads ETGVTQSPTHLIKTRGQQVTLRCSSQSGHNTVSWYQQALGQGPQFIFQYYREEENGRGNFPPRFSGLQFPNYSSELNVNALELDDSALYLCASSNSGSHEQYFGPGTRLTVT.

This chain links TRBV5-6 with TRBJ2-7, with 10 bases matching TRBD1. This CDR3 is 15 amino acids long. Trimming removed 4 bases from V and 2 bases from J; junction bases left unmatched: 6. CDR1 and CDR2 from the germline V gene are SGHDT and YYEEEE. The CDR3: CASSLGQGRPYEQYF. The CDR3 nucleotides are TGTGCCAGCAGCCTGGGACAGGGGCGACCCTACGAGCAGTACTTC. Full variable domain (remainder filled in from reference TRBV5-6 and TRBJ2-7): DAGVTQSPTHLIKTRGQQVTLRCSPKSGHDTVSWYQQALGQGPQFIFQYYEEEERQRGNFPDRFSGHQFPNYSSELNVNALLLGDSALYLCASSLGQGRPYEQYFGPGTRLTVT.

V and J are TRBV5-1 and TRBJ2-2; 7 bases agree with TRBD1. This CDR3 is 13 amino acids long. In germline, CDR1 is SGHRS, CDR2 YFSETQ. The V segment lost 6 bases and the J segment 5 bases; nucleotides outside the gene matches: 4. CDR3 in amino acids: CASIQGMTGELFF. The CDR3, as DNA: TGCGCCAGCATACAGGGGATGACCGGGGAGCTGTTTTTT.

The V gene is TRBV7-3, the J gene TRBJ2-7, with D maybe TRBD2 (5 bases). With 4 bases removed from V and 3 bases from J, the gap between germline ends came to 13 bases. This CDR3 region has 14 residues. The germline CDR1 and CDR2 sequences are SGHTA and FQGTGA. CDR3 region: CASSSRAGGYEQYF. The CDR3 DNA follows: TGTGCCAGCAGCTCCCGGGCAGGAGGCTACGAGCAGTACTTC.

The J gene is TRBJ1-2, the V gene TRBV4-3; no clear D. CDR1 and CDR2 from the germline V gene are LGHNA and YSLEER. The CDR3 length is 15 residues. V was clipped by 4 bases and J by 6 bases, with 18 bases between them. The CDR3 nucleotides read TGCGCCAGCAGCCTCGTCCCGGGTATTCCTGATGGCTACACCTTC. This encodes CASSLVPGIPDGYTF.

The genes are TRBV19 and TRBJ2-3; 9 nucleotides line up with TRBD2. Germline CDR1 LNHDA, CDR2 SQIVND (reference sequence). CDR3 length: 14 amino acids. V lost 7 bases, J lost 1 base, and 3 bases stayed unmatched. The CDR3 region is CASTAGGGTDTQYF. The CDR3 DNA reads as TGTGCCAGTACTGCGGGGGGGGGCACAGATACGCAGTATTTT.